The clone carrying this T cell receptor (beta chain) was recorded a few times. These data originate in a study of tumor-infiltrating lymphocytes in primary liver carcinoma. Blood RNA was derived from unsorted whole blood, and germline DNA was extracted too. Per germline, CDR1 MNHNS and CDR2 SASEGT. CDR3 length: 14 amino acids. Trimming pared 2 bases from V and 8 bases from J, leaving 14 bases between. Starting material of around 460 ng total RNA yielded TCR beta cDNA via a constant-region primer. Libraries for TCR beta were built through three nested multiplex PCR rounds, which together made up a slightly modified ARM-PCR procedure. In the first two PCR rounds, TRBV1-TRBV30 forward primers were paired with a C-beta reverse primer, and each round lasted about 10 cycles. MiXCR, run by TCRdb on the multiplex PCR reads, gives a single entry per CDR3 protein. Here the sample spans 180,000 or so distinct CDR3 sequences, 60% being singletons.

This TCR came from a middle-aged man with primary liver carcinoma and hepatitis B virus infection. Sequencing was carried out using peripheral blood. The chain recombines TRBV6-1 with TRBJ2-3, with D perhaps given as TRBD1 or TRBD2 (5 bases each). The CDR3 region is CASSEWDENTTQYF. CDR3 sequence (DNA): TGTGCCAGCAGTGAATGGGACGAGAATACTACGCAGTATTTT.